Listed here are 17 T cell receptor beta chains from one sample, sequenced in a study of blood T cells in healthy people across ages. Using a J-beta primer mix together with a sample-barcoded 5' primer, a second PCR was run for roughly 6 to 12 cycles. Each CDR3 protein is one row after TCRdb ran MiXCR on the 5' RACE reads. The table records roughly 1.5 million distinct CDR3 sequences, 42% of them present only once. Material for sequencing was blood. The receptors derive from a woman under 30 in good health.

V gene TRBV6-5 combines with J gene TRBJ2-1, with D unresolved. V was clipped by 7 bases and J by 0 bases, with 19 bases between them. Germline values: CDR1 MNHEY, CDR2 SVGAGI. This CDR3 spans 17 amino acids. As DNA, the CDR3 is TGTGCCAGCACCCTCAGAGGTAACGGATTCTCCTACAATGAGCAGTTCTTC. Amino acid sequence: CASTLRGNGFSYNEQFF.

This clonotype was found a few times. The chain recombines TRBV5-5 with TRBJ2-1; no firm D call. Trimming took off 3 bases at V and 4 bases at J, with 8 bases between the two ends. The CDR3 is 13 amino acids. CDR1 SGHKS and CDR2 YYEKEE come from the germline V gene (reference sequence). The chain's CDR3 is CASSSVDYNEQFF. CDR3 DNA sequence: TGTGCCAGCAGCTCTGTCGATTACAATGAGCAGTTCTTC.

The V call is TRBV20-1, the J call TRBJ2-3, with 7 bases lining up with TRBD1. V shed 3 bases, J shed 2 bases, and the junction held 5 bases outside the gene matches. Germline V gene data show CDR1 as DFQATT and CDR2 as SNEGSKA (reference sequence). This CDR3 comprises 14 residues. The CDR3 reads CSASDRAPTDTQYF. CDR3 in DNA: TGCAGTGCTAGCGACAGGGCGCCCACAGATACGCAGTATTTT.

The chain couples TRBV9 to TRBJ2-5; D unresolved. V lost 4 bases and J 11 bases, leaving 18 bases between the germline ends. The CDR3 length is 13 residues. The germline V gene encodes CDR1 SGDLS and CDR2 YYNGEE. As DNA, the CDR3 is TGTGCCAGCAGCCCCATGAGAAACAATGAGCAGTACTTC. Translating gives CASSPMRNNEQYF.

The chain is built from TRBV21-1 and TRBJ2-7; TRBD1, the table's D call, lacks a check against the DNA. TRBV21-1 is a pseudogene segment. CDR3 length: 14 residues. Written as DNA, the CDR3 is TGTGCCAGCATCGACCCCGAAACAGGGTGCGAGCAGTACTTC. It specifies CASIDPETGCEQYF.

CDR3 sequence (DNA): TGCAGCGTTGAAGAGCTAGGGGGCCCTAATGAAAAACTGTTTTTT. This codes for CSVEELGGPNEKLFF. V usage is TRBV29-1 and J usage is TRBJ1-4; 7 positions agree with TRBD1. CDR1 and CDR2 from the germline V gene are SQVTM and ANQGSEA. CDR3 length: 15 amino acids. J gave up 3 bases and V 0 bases, and 4 bases lay outside the gene matches.

This chain links TRBV12-3 or TRBV12-4 with TRBJ1-4; D gene unclear. V shed 2 bases and J shed 3 bases, with 7 bases lying between them. CDR3 size: 14 residues. In DNA form, the CDR3 reads TGTGCCAGCAGTTTAACAGAAGCTAATGAAAAACTGTTTTTT. This encodes CASSLTEANEKLFF.

The chain combines TRBV6-1 with TRBJ1-3; possibly TRBD1 for D (5 bases). In germline, CDR1 is MNHNS, CDR2 SASEGT. The CDR3 spans 13 residues. Trimming removed 7 bases from V and 0 bases from J, with 7 bases in between. DNA for the CDR3: TGTGCCAGCATACAGGCCTCTGGAAACACCATATATTTT. It encodes CASIQASGNTIYF.

In its sample, this clonotype was seen a few times. The gene calls are TRBV5-1 and TRBJ2-3; 8 bases map to TRBD2. CDR3 length: 13 amino acids. V lost 4 bases to trimming and J lost 7 bases; unmatched junction nucleotides: 5. Germline CDR1 is SGHRS and CDR2 is YFSETQ. The CDR3 region is CASSPGTRNTQYF. The CDR3 nucleotides read TGCGCCAGCAGCCCGGGGACTAGGAATACGCAGTATTTT.

This clonotype was counted only a few times. J is TRBJ1-1 and V is TRBV4-3; no clear D gene. V lost 4 bases and J 4 bases, leaving 19 bases between the germline ends. The CDR3 extends over 16 amino acids. Germline CDR1 is LGHNA and CDR2 is YSLEER. This CDR3 reads CASSRTSGDGRTEAFF. The DNA of the CDR3 is TGCGCCAGCAGCCGAACCAGTGGCGACGGTCGCACTGAAGCTTTCTTT.

This clonotype has a handful of counts. The V gene is TRBV29-1, the J gene TRBJ2-1; D remains ambiguous. Trimming removed 7 bases from V and 7 bases from J, with 8 bases in between. Germline loops: CDR1 SQVTM, CDR2 ANQGSEA. The CDR3 has 10 amino acids. CDR3 residues: CSGEGNEQFF. The CDR3 DNA reads as TGCAGCGGGGAAGGGAATGAGCAGTTCTTC.

J is TRBJ2-4 and V is TRBV7-2, with D tentatively TRBD2 (7 bases). The J call may be wrong; the DNA end is better matched by TRBJ2-5. The germline CDR1 and CDR2 sequences are SGHTA and FQGNSA. CDR3 length: 15 residues. The CDR3, as DNA: TGTGCCAGCAGCTTATGGGGGCTAGCGGAAGAGACCCAGTACTTC. Protein product: CASSLWGLAEETQYF.

This clonotype has only a few counts. The chain is built from TRBV4-3 and TRBJ1-1; a weak D match, TRBD1 (5 bases). The CDR3 contains 15 residues. The ends were cut back, 3 bases at V and 1 base at J, with 12 bases in the middle. The germline gives CDR1 LGHNA, CDR2 YSLEER. Here the CDR3 reads CASSHIIGANTEAFF. CDR3 DNA: TGCGCCAGCAGCCATATTATTGGGGCGAACACTGAAGCTTTCTTT.

This chain links TRBV7-2 with TRBJ2-1; TRBD1 might be the D (5 bases). The DNA matches TRBJ2-7 better at its end, which makes the J call doubtful. The CDR3 is 18 residues long. CDR1 and CDR2 from the germline V gene are SGHTA and FQGNSA. The CDR3 sequence is CASSLVSYRLSSYNEQYF. The CDR3 DNA is TGTGCCAGCAGCTTAGTGTCGTACAGGCTAAGCTCCTACAATGAGCAGTACTTC.

The chain uses TRBV10-3 and TRBJ1-1; D gene uncertain. V lost 6 bases, J lost 0 bases, and 5 bases lay in between. CDR3 size: 12 residues. Per germline, CDR1 ENHRY and CDR2 SYGVKD. The CDR3 is CAIRNLNTEAFF. The DNA for the CDR3 is TGTGCCATCAGGAACTTGAACACTGAAGCTTTCTTT.

The chain joins TRBV4-3 to TRBJ1-6; D might be TRBD1 (5 bases). CDR1 is LGHNA, CDR2 YSLEER, per germline. Trimming shortened V by 1 base and J by 7 bases, and 8 bases separated the two germline ends. The CDR3 runs 14 residues. In DNA, the CDR3 is TGCGCCAGCAGCCAAGCGACAGTAAATTCACCCCTCCACTTT. This codes for CASSQATVNSPLHF.

V usage is TRBV19 and J usage is TRBJ2-3; no firm D call. The germline gives CDR1 LNHDA, CDR2 SQIVND (reference sequence). The length of the CDR3 is 15 residues. Trimming shortened V by 5 bases and J by 2 bases, and 14 bases separated the two germline ends. CDR3 region: CASSGEHSFTDTQYF. For the CDR3, the DNA is TGTGCCAGTAGTGGTGAACATTCCTTCACAGATACGCAGTATTTT.